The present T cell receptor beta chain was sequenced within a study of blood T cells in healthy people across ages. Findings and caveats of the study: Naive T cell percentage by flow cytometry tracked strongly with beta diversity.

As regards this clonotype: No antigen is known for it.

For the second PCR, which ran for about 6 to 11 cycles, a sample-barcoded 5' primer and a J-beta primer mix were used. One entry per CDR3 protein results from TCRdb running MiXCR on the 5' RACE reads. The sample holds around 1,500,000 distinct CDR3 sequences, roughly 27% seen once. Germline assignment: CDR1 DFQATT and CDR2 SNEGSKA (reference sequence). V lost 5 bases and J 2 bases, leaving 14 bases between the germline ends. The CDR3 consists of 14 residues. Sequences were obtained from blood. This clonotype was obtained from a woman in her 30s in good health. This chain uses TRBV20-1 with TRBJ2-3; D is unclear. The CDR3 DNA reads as TGCAGTGCTGGAGCTCGGGTGATCACAGATACGCAGTATTTT. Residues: CSAGARVITDTQYF.